This T cell receptor (beta chain) was documented in a study of blood T cell repertoires in COVID-19. Whole-study context: Sources were T cells, B-cell-depleted T cells, or PBMCs; the material itself was cDNA or gDNA.

There are 14 residues in the CDR3. CDR1 is MNHEY, CDR2 SMNVEV, per germline (reference sequence). V was clipped by 3 bases and J by 4 bases; unmatched bases: 3. Methods used by the authors: Researchers report that nucleated cell counts were estimated from reference gene primer amplification. Repertoires were generated with immunoSEQ multiplex PCR, while TCRdb's copy carries only in-frame clones and drops some. The V and J calls and clone size were taken over from that table, and D and trimming were inferred from the DNA. The top ten clones hold approximately 4.1% of a sample with just over 300,000 clones, over 75% of them seen once. Participant ages covered 18 to 89 years across 25 or so US areas.

The source material was PBMCs or T cells enriched from blood (not recorded which). The chain joins TRBV27 to TRBJ2-1, with TRBD1 matching 7 bases. The sequence was collected from a man younger than 45 who had recovered from COVID-19. The CDR3 protein is CASSFDREYNEQFF. In nucleotides, the CDR3 is TGTGCCAGCAGTTTTGACAGGGAGTACAATGAGCAGTTCTTC.